Below, 14 T cell receptor beta chains from the same sample are listed, as sequenced in a study of technical replicates of blood from a handful of donors. Clones were read by immunoSEQ multiplex PCR, and TCRdb kept only the in-frame ones, dropping some. The top ten clones hold about 5% of a sample with about 62,000 clones, around 87% of them seen once. The sequenced sample was PBMCs. The receptors stem from a human donor in good health. Some clones in this sample may be carry-over from other donors' samples.

V is TRBV6-1 and J is TRBJ1-2; 8 bases are a match to TRBD1. With V trimmed by 0 bases and J by 7 bases, 4 bases remained unmatched. The CDR3 is 14 residues long. Germline V gives CDR1 MNHNS, CDR2 SASEGT. The CDR3 loop reads CASSEADRGVGYTF. In DNA form, the CDR3 reads TGTGCCAGCAGTGAAGCCGACAGGGGTGTTGGCTACACCTTC.

The chain uses TRBV6-6 and TRBJ2-5; tentatively, D is TRBD2 (7 bases). Germline V gene data show CDR1 as MNHNY and CDR2 as SVGAGI (reference sequence). V lost 5 bases and J lost 4, with 14 bases in between. The CDR3 runs to 14 residues. CDR3: CASSLGGGRETQYF. The CDR3 DNA reads as TGTGCCAGCAGTCTAGGGGGGGGGAGAGAGACCCAGTACTTC.

This clone was detected only once. The chain joins TRBV11-2 to TRBJ1-6; 8 bases fit TRBD1. J was trimmed by 9 bases and V by 1 base; bases with no gene match: 11. Germline-derived CDR1 and CDR2 are SGHAT and FQNNGV. This CDR3 spans 17 amino acids. CDR3 nucleotides: TGTGCCAGCAGCTTAGGACGAGGACAGGGAAAGGGTTCACCCCTCCACTTT. As protein: CASSLGRGQGKGSPLHF.

V gene TRBV5-1 combines with J gene TRBJ1-2, with D perhaps TRBD1 (6 bases). The length of the CDR3 is 13 residues. The V gene lost 4 bases and the J gene lost 5 bases, with 12 bases spanning the gap. Germline CDR1 SGHRS, CDR2 YFSETQ. The CDR3 bases are TGCGCCAGCAGCCCGGGGACACAATATGGCTACACCTTC. Amino acids: CASSPGTQYGYTF.

The genes are TRBV14 and TRBJ1-2; D uncertain. The CDR3 is 13 residues long. Trimming pared 2 bases from V and 3 bases from J, leaving 7 bases between. Germline CDR1 SGHDN, CDR2 FVKESK. CDR3 sequence: CASSQQLDYGYTF. The CDR3, as DNA: TGTGCCAGCAGCCAACAGTTGGACTATGGCTACACCTTC. Together with reference TRBV14 and TRBJ1-2, the CDR3 gives the full variable domain: EAGVTQFPSHSVIEKGQTVTLRCDPISGHDNLYWYRRVMGKEIKFLLHFVKESKQDESGMPNNRFLAERTGGTYSTLKVQPAELEDSGVYFCASSQQLDYGYTFGSGTRLTVV.

V gene TRBV29-1 combines with J gene TRBJ1-2; 12 positions match TRBD1. The CDR3 is 13 residues long. Germline V gene sequence: CDR1 SQVTM, CDR2 ANQGSEA. The J segment lost 7 bases and the V segment lost 8 bases, leaving 8 bases of the junction unmatched. The DNA of the CDR3 is TGCAGCATCACCGGGACAGGGGGCGTTGGCTACACCTTC. This gives the protein CSITGTGGVGYTF.

The chain employs TRBV4-3 and TRBJ1-1; the D gene is possibly TRBD1 (5 bases). Per the germline V gene, CDR1 is LGHNA and CDR2 is YSLEER. V lost 4 bases and J lost 4, with 19 bases in between. The CDR3 has 16 residues. CDR3 loop: CASSRILGAGSTEAFF. The CDR3, as DNA: TGCGCCAGCAGCCGCATACTAGGGGCGGGAAGCACTGAAGCTTTCTTT.

This chain uses TRBV4-3 with TRBJ1-2; D gene unclear. The CDR3 extends over 15 amino acids. Per germline, CDR1 LGHNA and CDR2 YSLEER. Trimming stripped 0 bases from V and 7 bases from J, with 15 bases between. CDR3 amino acids: CASSQDTPPVTGYTF. CDR3 coding DNA: TGCGCCAGCAGCCAAGATACCCCCCCGGTAACTGGCTACACCTTC.

This chain joins TRBV5-1 and TRBJ2-7; TRBD2 aligns across 7 bases. The CDR3 totals 15 residues. V gave up 0 bases and J gave up 6 bases; unmatched junction bases: 9. The V gene's germline CDR1 is SGHRS and CDR2 YFSETQ. This chain's CDR3 is CASSLDGRAGTEQYF. CDR3 nucleotides: TGCGCCAGCAGCTTGGATGGGAGGGCCGGGACCGAGCAGTACTTC.

This clone was detected only a few times. The chain joins TRBV5-8 to TRBJ1-2; unclear D gene. The CDR3 runs 13 residues. Per the germline V gene, CDR1 is SGHTS and CDR2 is YDEGEE. The germline V and J ends were trimmed by 1 base and 3 bases, with 7 bases remaining between them. The CDR3 DNA reads as TGTGCCAGCAGCTTGACAGAATACTATGGCTACACCTTC. Translating gives CASSLTEYYGYTF.

The V gene is TRBV6-6, the J gene TRBJ1-1; D call uncertain. Germline-derived CDR1 and CDR2 are MNHNY and SVGAGI (reference sequence). This CDR3 is 14 amino acids long. V shed 3 bases and J shed 3 bases, with 11 bases lying between them. For the CDR3, the DNA is TGTGCCAGCAGTTATTCCACCACATACACTGAAGCTTTCTTT. It is translated as CASSYSTTYTEAFF.

The chain uses TRBV9 and TRBJ2-7; the D is unclear. The CDR3 totals 11 residues. The V and J ends lost 3 bases and 5 bases respectively, with 6 bases between them. Per the germline V gene, CDR1 is SGDLS and CDR2 is YYNGEE. The CDR3 DNA sequence: TGTGCCAGCAGCGCCAATCACGAGCAGTACTTC. Amino acids: CASSANHEQYF.

This clone has just a few counts. The genes are TRBV6-1 and TRBJ1-6; D uncertain. The CDR3 covers 12 residues. Germline V gene sequence: CDR1 MNHNS, CDR2 SASEGT. V lost 2 bases and J 8 bases, leaving 4 bases between the germline ends. In DNA form, the CDR3 reads TGTGCCAGCAGTGAATTAGATTCACCCCTCCACTTT. Translating gives CASSELDSPLHF.

The gene calls are TRBV20-1 and TRBJ2-5; TRBD2 matches 7 bases. The length of the CDR3 is 11 residues. After removal of 7 bases from V and 4 bases from J, the junction contained 3 bases not matched to a gene. Germline V gene data show CDR1 as DFQATT and CDR2 as SNEGSKA (reference sequence). The CDR3 DNA reads TGCAGTGGGCGGGAGACAGAGACCCAGTACTTC. Translated: CSGRETETQYF.